The rows below give T cell receptor beta chains drawn from one sample of a study of T cells in Graves' hyperthyroidism and ophthalmopathy. TCRdb processed the multiplex PCR reads anew with MiXCR; each CDR3 protein has one entry. The data hold approximately 360,000 distinct CDR3 sequences, with roughly 14% observed a single time. The sequencing input was blood. These receptor sequences come from a woman aged 18-29 years with Graves' hyperthyroidism that later progressed to Graves' ophthalmopathy. The CDR3 runs from the conserved cysteine through the conserved F or W. A D gene is named only where the DNA matches it firmly. The size field is filled for only some rows; it gives once, few, many or a size class.

clone_size	v_call	j_call	d_call	cdr3_length	cdr3_nt	cdr3_aa
-	TRBV27	TRBJ2-3	-	12	TGTGCCAGCAGAGGGACTACAGATACGCAGTATTTT	CASRGTTDTQYF
few	TRBV27	TRBJ2-7	TRBD2	14	TGTGCCAGCAGTTGGGGGCGGGAGGGCCGTGAGCAGTACTTC	CASSWGREGREQYF
many	TRBV10-3	TRBJ1-2	-	14	TGTGCCATCAGTGAGAGAACAAAGGGGGATGGCTACACCTTC	CAISERTKGDGYTF
few	TRBV5-5	TRBJ1-1	TRBD1	14	TGTGCCAGCACCCGTGACAGGGGGAGGACTGAAGCTTTCTTT	CASTRDRGRTEAFF
-	TRBV3-1	TRBJ2-5	TRBD2	17	TGTGCCAGCAGCCAAGGCCTACTAGCGGGAGGTCCGGAGACCCAGTACTTC	CASSQGLLAGGPETQYF
few	TRBV4-1	TRBJ2-1	TRBD1	14	TGCGCCAGCAGCCAGGGACAGGGGCGGGGTGAGCAGTTCTTC	CASSQGQGRGEQFF
many	TRBV20-1	TRBJ2-1	TRBD2	17	TGCAGTGCTAGAGGAAACCTACTAGCGGGAAATGGCAATGAGCAGTTCTTC	CSARGNLLAGNGNEQFF
-	TRBV12-3/TRBV12-4	TRBJ2-1	TRBD1	14	TGTGCCAGCAACCCGGGGACAGAGTACAATGAGCAGTTCTTC	CASNPGTEYNEQFF
many	TRBV6-1	TRBJ2-1	TRBD2	17	TGTGCCAGCAGTTTTGGACTAGCGGGAGAACTATTCGATGAGCAGTTCTTC	CASSFGLAGELFDEQFF
many	TRBV20-1	TRBJ2-7	-	11	TGCAGTACCGGAGTTGGGTACGAGCAGTACTTC	CSTGVGYEQYF
many	TRBV11-2	TRBJ2-7	-	13	TGTGCCAGCAGCTTAGAGTTGACCGACGAGCAGTACTTC	CASSLELTDEQYF
-	TRBV28	TRBJ2-1	-	15	TGTGCCAGCAGTTTATTGTTTGGGACGTACAATGAGCAGTTCTTC	CASSLLFGTYNEQFF
-	TRBV6-1	TRBJ1-5	-	17	TGTGCCAGCAGTGAGACTCGTAGCGAGTTTAGCAATCAGCCCCAGCATTTT	CASSETRSEFSNQPQHF
many	TRBV11-2	TRBJ2-1	-	15	TGTGCCAGCAGCTTAGTGCTAGGTTGGCAGAATGAGCAGTTCTTC	CASSLVLGWQNEQFF
few	TRBV12-5	TRBJ1-2	TRBD1	14	TGTGCTAGTGGTTTGGTACCGGGACAGGAGAGGTGCACCTTC	CASGLVPGQERCTF
many	TRBV28	TRBJ2-1	-	15	TGTGCCAGCAGTTTAATTAGCTCTGTGGGGTCTGAGCAGTTCTTC	CASSLISSVGSEQFF
many	TRBV3-1	TRBJ2-5	-	15	TGTGCCAGCAGCCCCTCCGGGGGAGAGCAAGAGACCCAGTACTTC	CASSPSGGEQETQYF
few	TRBV27	TRBJ1-4	-	14	TGTGCCAGCAGTGCCGGGACACACAATGAAAAACTGTTTTTT	CASSAGTHNEKLFF
-	TRBV10-1	TRBJ1-5	-	20	TGCGCCAGCAGTCGACCCTCGCCCGGGGGCAGTAAAGATAGCAATCAGCCCCAGCATTTT	CASSRPSPGGSKDSNQPQHF
many	TRBV7-2	TRBJ1-1	-	14	TGTGCCAGCAGCTCGACCCCGGACCTCACTGAAGCTTTCTTT	CASSSTPDLTEAFF
many	TRBV5-8	TRBJ1-1	TRBD1	13	TGTGCCAGCAGCCGCTACAGGGGGACTGAAGCTTTCTTT	CASSRYRGTEAFF
many	TRBV7-9	TRBJ2-7	TRBD1	15	TGTGCCAGCAGTCCTACGGGGGACAGGGGGCACGAGCAGTACTTC	CASSPTGDRGHEQYF
many	TRBV3-1	TRBJ1-4	TRBD1	19	TGTGCCAGCAGCCGCTGGACAGGGGTGCGTGAGACAATTACTGAAAAACTGTTTTTT	CASSRWTGVRETITEKLFF
few	TRBV4-2	TRBJ2-1	TRBD2	18	TGTGCCAGCAGCCAAGCCCAGCGGGAGGACGGTTCCTACAATGAGCAGTTCTTC	CASSQAQREDGSYNEQFF
many	TRBV20-1	TRBJ1-1	-	14	TGCAGTGCTAGAGATGCGGTACTGGTGACTGAAGCTTTCTTT	CSARDAVLVTEAFF
many	TRBV29-1	TRBJ2-7	TRBD1	13	TGCAGCGGCGCACCTTCGACAGGGGGGGAGCAGTACTTC	CSGAPSTGGEQYF
many	TRBV14	TRBJ1-1	-	13	TGTGCCAGCAGCCAAGGGGCGTGGACTGAAGCTTTCTTT	CASSQGAWTEAFF
many	TRBV7-3	TRBJ2-7	-	14	TGTGCCAGCAGCCCAACCGCAAGGACGGGCGAGCAGTACTTC	CASSPTARTGEQYF
many	TRBV6-1	TRBJ1-1	-	14	TGTGCCAGCAGGCCCGGGACCCGGGGAACTGAAGCTTTCTTT	CASRPGTRGTEAFF
many	TRBV28	TRBJ2-5	TRBD1	15	TGTGCCAGCAGTTTAACCGGGACAGGCGGGGAGACCCAGTACTTC	CASSLTGTGGETQYF
-	TRBV12-3/TRBV12-4	TRBJ2-7	TRBD2	13	TGTGCCAGCAGTTTAGCGGGAGGGCCCGAGCAGTACTTC	CASSLAGGPEQYF
-	TRBV20-1	TRBJ2-5	-	13	TGCAGTGCTAGCCTGGGGCGGGGTGAGACCCAGTACTTC	CSASLGRGETQYF
few	TRBV5-4	TRBJ2-1	TRBD2	16	TGTGCCAGCAGCACCCCTCGACTAGCGGGCTACAATGAGCAGTTCTTC	CASSTPRLAGYNEQFF
-	TRBV28	TRBJ2-7	TRBD2	15	TGTGCCAGCAGTTTAGCTAGCGGGAGGTTGCACGGGCAGTACTTC	CASSLASGRLHGQYF
many	TRBV28	TRBJ2-7	-	16	TGTGCCAGCAGTTCCAAAGCCAGTGACAATTACTACGAGCAGTACTTC	CASSSKASDNYYEQYF
-	TRBV7-2	TRBJ2-3	-	15	TGTGCCAGCAGCTTAAATAACCGGGGCGGCGATACGCAGTATTTT	CASSLNNRGGDTQYF
few	TRBV7-9	TRBJ2-1	TRBD2	16	TGTGCCAGCAGCCCTACCAGCGGGGAATCCTACAATGAGCAGTTCTTC	CASSPTSGESYNEQFF
-	TRBV19	TRBJ2-1	-	13	TGTGCCAGTAGTACAAGACTTGAGGGTGAGCAGTTCTTC	CASSTRLEGEQFF
many	TRBV6-2/TRBV6-3	TRBJ2-2	-	16	TGTGCCAGCAGTACCCTTGGGACGAGGAACACCGGGGAGCTGTTTTTT	CASSTLGTRNTGELFF
-	TRBV10-3	TRBJ1-2	-	15	TGTGCCATCAGTGAGTCGACCGGGACTTACTACGGCTACACCTTC	CAISESTGTYYGYTF
-	TRBV20-1	TRBJ2-1	-	14	TGCAGTGCTCCGGCGGGACTGGACTACAATGAGCAGTTCTTC	CSAPAGLDYNEQFF
many	TRBV28	TRBJ1-2	-	11	TGTGCCAGCAGTTTAACGGATGGCTACACCTTC	CASSLTDGYTF
many	TRBV20-1	TRBJ2-7	-	14	TGCAGTGCCAGAGGACGGAGGGGGTCCTACGAGCAGTACTTC	CSARGRRGSYEQYF
few	TRBV4-1	TRBJ1-4	-	13	TGCGCCAGCAGCCAAGTACTCCTAGAAAAACTGTTTTTT	CASSQVLLEKLFF
-	TRBV15	TRBJ1-2	TRBD1	17	TGTGCCACCAGCAGAGAAGTTGGTATGGGGACAGTCTATGGCTACACCTTC	CATSREVGMGTVYGYTF
many	TRBV15	TRBJ2-7	-	14	TGTGCCACCAGCAGCGCCCAAGACAGTACCGAGCAGTACTTC	CATSSAQDSTEQYF
-	TRBV11-2	TRBJ1-3	-	14	TGTGCCAGCAGCTTACAATACTCTGGAAACACCATATATTTT	CASSLQYSGNTIYF
many	TRBV7-9	TRBJ2-1	TRBD2	15	TGTGCCAGCAGCTTTGATTTGACCCGGGGGGATGAGCAGTTCTTC	CASSFDLTRGDEQFF
-	TRBV27	TRBJ2-1	-	13	TGTGCCAGCAGTTTAAGAGCTCTCGATGAGCAGTTCTTC	CASSLRALDEQFF
few	TRBV20-1	TRBJ2-7	-	15	TGCAGTGCTAGAGATGGGGCTAGCTCGGCCTACGAGCAGTACTTC	CSARDGASSAYEQYF
-	TRBV6-1	TRBJ2-7	-	19	TGTGCCAGCACCCCTCCGGGACCGGGGGCGGATTTAGTGTCCTACGAGCACTACTTC	CASTPPGPGADLVSYEHYF
few	TRBV20-1	TRBJ2-1	-	20	TGCAGTGCTAGACCCGTTAGGAGATTAGGGGGAGCCGTCTCCTACAATGAGCAGTTCTTC	CSARPVRRLGGAVSYNEQFF
few	TRBV4-2	TRBJ2-3	TRBD2	16	TGTGCCAGCAGCCATTCCAGCGGGATCTTGGCAGATACGCAGTATTTT	CASSHSSGILADTQYF
-	TRBV4-1	TRBJ2-1	-	18	TGCGCCAGCAGCCCTTTCCATGGGGGGCAGAGCTCCTACAATGAGCAGTTCTTC	CASSPFHGGQSSYNEQFF
-	TRBV5-1	TRBJ2-1	TRBD2	14	TGCGCCAGCAGCAGTAGCGGGAGGATCAATGAGCAGTTCTTC	CASSSSGRINEQFF
many	TRBV5-1	TRBJ1-3	-	14	TGCGCCAGCAGTATGGGAGACTCTGGAAACACCATATATTTT	CASSMGDSGNTIYF
few	TRBV4-1	TRBJ1-5	-	17	TGCGCCAGCAGCCAAGGGTCAGGGTCCCTAAGCAATCAGCCCCAGCATTTT	CASSQGSGSLSNQPQHF